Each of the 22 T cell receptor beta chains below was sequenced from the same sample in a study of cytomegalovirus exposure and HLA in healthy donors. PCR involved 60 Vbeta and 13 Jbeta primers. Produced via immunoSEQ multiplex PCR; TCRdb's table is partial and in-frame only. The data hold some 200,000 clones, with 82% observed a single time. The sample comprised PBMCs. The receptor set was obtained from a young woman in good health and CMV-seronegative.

The CDR3 is CASSSGLANTGELFF. The DNA for the CDR3 is TGTGCCAGCAGCTCGGGACTGGCGAACACCGGGGAGCTGTTTTTT. This chain links TRBV7-7 with TRBJ2-2; a weak D match, TRBD2 (6 bases). V was trimmed by 4 bases and J by 0 bases, leaving 9 bases between them. The germline V gene has CDR1 SSHAT and CDR2 FNYEAQ (reference sequence). This CDR3 region has 15 residues.

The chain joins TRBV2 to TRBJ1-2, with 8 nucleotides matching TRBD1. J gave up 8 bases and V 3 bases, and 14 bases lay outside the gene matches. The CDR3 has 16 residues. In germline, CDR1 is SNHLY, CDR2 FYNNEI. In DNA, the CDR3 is TGTGCCAGCAGTGACGGTCAGGGGGCGCACCCTTGGGGCTACACCTTC. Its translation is CASSDGQGAHPWGYTF.

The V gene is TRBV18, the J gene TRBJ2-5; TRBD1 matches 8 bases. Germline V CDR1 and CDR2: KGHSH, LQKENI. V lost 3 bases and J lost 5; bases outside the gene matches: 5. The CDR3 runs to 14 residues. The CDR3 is CASSPDREVETQYF. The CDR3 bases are TGTGCCAGCTCACCGGACAGGGAGGTGGAGACCCAGTACTTC. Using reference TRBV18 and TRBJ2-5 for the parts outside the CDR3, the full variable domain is NAGVMQNPRHLVRRRGQEARLRCSPMKGHSHVYWYRQLPEEGLKFMVYLQKENIIDESGMPKERFSAEFPKEGPSILRIQQVVRGDSAAYFCASSPDREVETQYFGPGTRLLVL.

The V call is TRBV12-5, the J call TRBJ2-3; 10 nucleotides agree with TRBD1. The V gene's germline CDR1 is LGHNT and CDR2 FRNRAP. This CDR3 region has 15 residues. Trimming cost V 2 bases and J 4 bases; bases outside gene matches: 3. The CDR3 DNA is TGTGCTAGTGGTTTGCGACAGGGGGCGGCAGATACGCAGTATTTT. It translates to CASGLRQGAADTQYF.

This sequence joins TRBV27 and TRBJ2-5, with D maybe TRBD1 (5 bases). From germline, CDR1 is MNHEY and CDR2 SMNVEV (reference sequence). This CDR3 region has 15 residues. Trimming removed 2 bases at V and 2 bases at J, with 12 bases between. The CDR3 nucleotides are TGTGCCAGCAGTTTACAGGGTATTGGGCAAGAGACCCAGTACTTC. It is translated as CASSLQGIGQETQYF.

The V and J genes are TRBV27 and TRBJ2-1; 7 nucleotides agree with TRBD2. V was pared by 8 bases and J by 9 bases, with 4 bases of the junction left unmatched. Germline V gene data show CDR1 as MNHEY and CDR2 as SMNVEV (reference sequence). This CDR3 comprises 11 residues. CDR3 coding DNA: TGTGCCAGCGTTGGGGGGGGTGAGCAGTTCTTC. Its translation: CASVGGGEQFF.

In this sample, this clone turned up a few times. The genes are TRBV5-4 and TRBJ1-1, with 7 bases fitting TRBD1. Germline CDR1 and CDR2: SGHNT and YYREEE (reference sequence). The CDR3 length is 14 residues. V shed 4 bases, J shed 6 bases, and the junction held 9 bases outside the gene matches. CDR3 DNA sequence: TGTGCCAGCAGCGTACTCACAGGGGAACCTGAAGCTTTCTTT. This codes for CASSVLTGEPEAFF.

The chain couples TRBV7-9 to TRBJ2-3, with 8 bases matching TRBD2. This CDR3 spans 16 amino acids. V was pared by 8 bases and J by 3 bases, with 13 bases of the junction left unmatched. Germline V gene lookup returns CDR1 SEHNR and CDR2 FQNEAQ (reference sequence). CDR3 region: CASLPPGLAGTDTQYF. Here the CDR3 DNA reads TGTGCCAGCCTCCCACCCGGCCTAGCGGGTACAGATACGCAGTATTTT.

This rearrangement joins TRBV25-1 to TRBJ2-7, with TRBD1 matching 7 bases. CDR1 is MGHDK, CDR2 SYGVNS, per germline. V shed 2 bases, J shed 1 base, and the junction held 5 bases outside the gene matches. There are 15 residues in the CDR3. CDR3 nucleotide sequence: TGTGCCAGCAGTGAACTCGGGACAGAGTCCTACGAGCAGTACTTC. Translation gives CASSELGTESYEQYF.

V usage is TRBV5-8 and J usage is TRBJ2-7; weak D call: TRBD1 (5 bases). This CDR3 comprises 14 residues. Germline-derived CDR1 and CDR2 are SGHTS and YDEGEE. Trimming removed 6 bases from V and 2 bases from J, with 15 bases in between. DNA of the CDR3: TGTGCCAGCACCCCCTGGGGCGGAACCTACGAGCAGTACTTC. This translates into CASTPWGGTYEQYF.

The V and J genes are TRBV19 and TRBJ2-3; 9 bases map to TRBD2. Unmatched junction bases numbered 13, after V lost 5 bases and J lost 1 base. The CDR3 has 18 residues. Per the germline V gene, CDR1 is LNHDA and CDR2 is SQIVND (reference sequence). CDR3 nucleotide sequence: TGTGCCAGTAGTCGAGTCGTCCTCAGGACTAGCGGCACAGATACGCAGTATTTT. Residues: CASSRVVLRTSGTDTQYF. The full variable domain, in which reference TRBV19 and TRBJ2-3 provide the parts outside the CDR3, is DGGITQSPKYLFRKEGQNVTLSCEQNLNHDAMYWYRQDPGQGLRLIYYSQIVNDFQKGDIAEGYSVSREKKESFPLTVTSAQKNPTAFYLCASSRVVLRTSGTDTQYFGPGTRLTVL.

In DNA form, the CDR3 reads TGCGCCAGCAGCTTGGAACTAGCGGGGATAGGGGAGCTGTTTTTT. As protein: CASSLELAGIGELFF. The chain uses TRBV5-1 and TRBJ2-2; 10 nucleotides align to TRBD2. CDR3 size: 15 residues. The germline gives CDR1 SGHRS, CDR2 YFSETQ. With V trimmed by 0 bases and J by 8 bases, 4 bases remained unmatched.

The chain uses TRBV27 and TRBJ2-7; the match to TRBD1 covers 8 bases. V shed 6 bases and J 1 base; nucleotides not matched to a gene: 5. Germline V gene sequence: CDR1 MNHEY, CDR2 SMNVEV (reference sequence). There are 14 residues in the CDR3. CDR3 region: CASRPDRGSYEQYF. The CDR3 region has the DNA TGTGCCAGCAGGCCCGACAGGGGTTCCTACGAGCAGTACTTC.

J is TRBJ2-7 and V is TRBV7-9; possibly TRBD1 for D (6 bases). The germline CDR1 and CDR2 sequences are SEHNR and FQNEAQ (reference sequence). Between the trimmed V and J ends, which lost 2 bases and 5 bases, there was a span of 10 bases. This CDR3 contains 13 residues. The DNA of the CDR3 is TGTGCCAGCAGCTTATACAGGGTAGACGAGCAGTACTTC. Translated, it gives CASSLYRVDEQYF.

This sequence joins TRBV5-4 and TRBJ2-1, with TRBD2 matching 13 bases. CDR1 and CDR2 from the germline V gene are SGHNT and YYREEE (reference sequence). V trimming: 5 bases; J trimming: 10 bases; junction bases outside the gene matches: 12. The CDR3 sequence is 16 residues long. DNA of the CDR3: TGTGCCAGCAGATCGCCGGGACTAGCGGGGTCCAGAGAGCAGTTCTTC. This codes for CASRSPGLAGSREQFF.

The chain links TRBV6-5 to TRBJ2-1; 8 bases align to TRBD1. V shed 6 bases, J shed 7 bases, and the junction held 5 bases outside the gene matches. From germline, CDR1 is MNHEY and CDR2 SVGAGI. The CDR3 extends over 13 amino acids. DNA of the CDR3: TGTGCCAGCAGGGGAGACAGGGGTAATGAGCAGTTCTTC. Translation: CASRGDRGNEQFF.

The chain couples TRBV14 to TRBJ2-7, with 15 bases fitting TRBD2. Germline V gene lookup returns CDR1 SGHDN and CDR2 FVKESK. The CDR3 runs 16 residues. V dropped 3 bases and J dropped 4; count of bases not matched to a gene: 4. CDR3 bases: TGTGCCAGCAGCCAGTGGACTAGCGGGGGGGTTTACGAGCAGTACTTC. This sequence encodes CASSQWTSGGVYEQYF.

CDR3: CASSSGLAGRVRAGELFF. DNA of the CDR3: TGTGCCAGCAGCTCTGGACTAGCGGGACGTGTACGCGCCGGGGAGCTGTTTTTT. The genes are TRBV7-2 and TRBJ2-2; 12 bases map to TRBD2. This CDR3 has 18 amino acids. V dropped 4 bases and J dropped 6; count of bases not matched to a gene: 12. Germline V gives CDR1 SGHTA, CDR2 FQGNSA. The whole variable domain, filled in from reference TRBV7-2 and TRBJ2-2, reads GAGVSQSPSNKVTEKGKDVELRCDPISGHTALYWYRQSLGQGLEFLIYFQGNSAPDKSGLPSDRFSAERTGGSVSTLTIQRTQQEDSAVYLCASSSGLAGRVRAGELFFGEGSRLTVL.

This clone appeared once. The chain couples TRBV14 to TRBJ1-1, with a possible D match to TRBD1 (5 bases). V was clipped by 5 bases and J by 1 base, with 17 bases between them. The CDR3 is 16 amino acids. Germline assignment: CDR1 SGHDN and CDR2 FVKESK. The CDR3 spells CASSYLSGIQNTEAFF. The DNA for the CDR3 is TGTGCCAGCAGCTACCTGTCAGGGATCCAGAACACTGAAGCTTTCTTT.

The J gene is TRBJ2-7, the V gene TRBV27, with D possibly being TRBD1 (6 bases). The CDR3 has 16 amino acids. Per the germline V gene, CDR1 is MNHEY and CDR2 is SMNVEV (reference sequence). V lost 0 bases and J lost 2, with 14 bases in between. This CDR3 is CASSLSTGTKAYEQYF. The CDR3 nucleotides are TGTGCCAGCAGTTTATCCACCGGGACAAAGGCCTACGAGCAGTACTTC.

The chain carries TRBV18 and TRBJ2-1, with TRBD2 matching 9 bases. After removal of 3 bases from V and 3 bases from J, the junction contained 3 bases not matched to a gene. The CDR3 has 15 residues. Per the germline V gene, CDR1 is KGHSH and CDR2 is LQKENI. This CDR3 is CASSPSGSSYNEQFF. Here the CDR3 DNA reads TGTGCCAGCTCACCTAGCGGGAGCAGCTACAATGAGCAGTTCTTC.

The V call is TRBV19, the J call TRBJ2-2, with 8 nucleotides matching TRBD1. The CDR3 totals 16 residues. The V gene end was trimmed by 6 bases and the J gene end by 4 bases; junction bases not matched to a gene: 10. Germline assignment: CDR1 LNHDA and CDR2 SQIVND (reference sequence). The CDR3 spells CASRSSGQGGTGELFF. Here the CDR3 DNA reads TGTGCCAGTAGGTCCTCTGGACAGGGTGGCACCGGGGAGCTGTTTTTT. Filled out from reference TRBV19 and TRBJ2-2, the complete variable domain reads DGGITQSPKYLFRKEGQNVTLSCEQNLNHDAMYWYRQDPGQGLRLIYYSQIVNDFQKGDIAEGYSVSREKKESFPLTVTSAQKNPTAFYLCASRSSGQGGTGELFFGEGSRLTVL.